This T cell receptor beta chain was sequenced in a study of PD-1 and CTLA-4 blockade in melanoma. The germline V gene encodes CDR1 MNHEY and CDR2 SVGAGI. Trimming stripped 10 bases from V and 7 bases from J, with 19 bases between. The CDR3 totals 14 residues. Assay used: immunoSEQ multiplex PCR; TCRdb lists only in-frame clones, some missing. The sample has about 28,000 clones, 85% to 95% seen once; the top ten hold 8.5% to 9%. The sequence came from a human donor with melanoma. The sample consisted of CD8+ T cells from peripheral blood, taken from a patient given anti-PD-1 treatment. The V call is TRBV6-5, the J call TRBJ2-2; D may be TRBD2 (7 bases). The CDR3 spells CATKWGGRGGELFF. The CDR3 nucleotides read TGTGCCACCAAATGGGGGGGCCGCGGCGGGGAGCTGTTTTTT.